These 20 T cell receptor beta chains were all obtained from the same sample, sequenced in a study of identical twins. Each CDR3 protein is one row after TCRdb ran MiXCR on the 5' RACE reads. The repertoire includes a few hundred thousand distinct CDR3 sequences, roughly 15% of them detected once, and roughly 0.46% sits in the top ten. In addition, the sample was reused for a study of yellow fever vaccine responses in identical twins.

The sequencing sample was made of CD4+ T cells sorted from blood. These receptors were collected from a young woman in good health.

This clonotype was counted ten times or more. The V and J genes are TRBV7-2 and TRBJ2-6; 11 bases match TRBD2. The trim removed 5 bases at V and 4 bases at J, leaving 25 bases unmatched. The CDR3 is 23 amino acids. Germline V gene lookup returns CDR1 SGHTA and CDR2 FQGNSA. The CDR3 is CASSAPGTSGVPFLINGANVLTF. The CDR3 bases are TGTGCCAGCAGCGCCCCCGGGACTAGCGGAGTTCCCTTTTTGATTAACGGGGCCAACGTCCTGACTTTC.

This clonotype was observed a handful of times. The CDR3 region has the DNA TGCAGCGCCGCTAGGGGATTACGTAGTGAAGCTTTCTTT. It specifies CSAARGLRSEAFF. V gene TRBV29-1 combines with J gene TRBJ1-1; TRBD1 is a possible D gene (5 bases). Between the trimmed V and J ends, which lost 7 bases and 7 bases, there was a span of 19 bases. Germline V lookup: CDR1 SQVTM, CDR2 ANQGSEA. This CDR3 comprises 13 residues.

This clonotype was picked up many times. This sequence joins TRBV4-1 and TRBJ1-4; TRBD1 aligns across 9 bases. V gave up 3 bases and J gave up 5 bases; unmatched junction bases: 10. Germline V gives CDR1 MGHRA, CDR2 YSYEKL. CDR3 size: 17 residues. This CDR3 is CASSHGQGNSANEKLFF. In DNA form, the CDR3 reads TGCGCCAGCAGCCACGGACAGGGGAACAGCGCCAATGAAAAACTGTTTTTT.

This chain links TRBV5-1 with TRBJ2-3, with D maybe TRBD2 (6 bases). The V gene lost 3 bases and the J gene lost 2 bases, with 16 bases spanning the gap. The CDR3 loop spans 16 amino acids. From germline, CDR1 is SGHRS and CDR2 YFSETQ. Here the CDR3 reads CASSSNLARPTDTQYF. The CDR3 DNA reads as TGCGCCAGCAGCTCGAACCTAGCGAGGCCCACAGATACGCAGTATTTT.

CDR3 sequence: CSADSGSLFNEQFF. The CDR3 DNA sequence: TGCAGTGCGGACAGCGGGAGTCTTTTCAATGAGCAGTTCTTC. The V call is TRBV20-1, the J call TRBJ2-1; 8 bases fit TRBD2. CDR1 and CDR2 (germline): DFQATT, SNEGSKA (reference sequence). Losses at the gene ends were 6 bases for V and 6 bases for J; bases not matched to a gene: 10. The CDR3 contains 14 residues.

This clonotype turned up a few times. The V call is TRBV20-1, the J call TRBJ1-1; possibly TRBD1 for D (6 bases). The CDR3 has 13 amino acids. The V end was cut by 6 bases, the J end by 2 bases, with 13 bases between. The germline V gene has CDR1 DFQATT and CDR2 SNEGSKA (reference sequence). CDR3 region: CSADDRHNTEAFF. The CDR3 DNA follows: TGCAGTGCGGATGACAGGCACAACACTGAAGCTTTCTTT.

CDR3 nucleotide sequence: TGTGCCAGCCGGGGTGGTAGCGCCGGGGAGCTGTTTTTT. This encodes CASRGGSAGELFF. The rearrangement links TRBV6-2 or TRBV6-3 to TRBJ2-2; maybe TRBD2 (5 bases). The germline CDR1 and CDR2 sequences are MNHEY and SVGEGT. Trimming took off 8 bases at V and 6 bases at J, with 13 bases between the two ends. The CDR3 is made up of 13 amino acids.

This clonotype has a count of ten or more. V usage is TRBV29-1 and J usage is TRBJ1-1, with D perhaps matching TRBD1 (6 bases). The ends were cut back, 4 bases at V and 6 bases at J, with 21 bases in the middle. The CDR3 is 15 amino acids. Per germline, CDR1 SQVTM and CDR2 ANQGSEA. CDR3 amino acids: CSVVLQGQGYPEAFF. The CDR3 coding sequence is TGCAGCGTTGTTCTTCAGGGCCAGGGGTACCCTGAAGCTTTCTTT.

This clonotype was counted a few times. The rearrangement links TRBV25-1 to TRBJ2-7; TRBD2 is a possible D gene (7 bases). Per germline, CDR1 MGHDK and CDR2 SYGVNS. The CDR3 is made up of 15 amino acids. The germline V and J ends were trimmed by 1 base and 2 bases, with 12 bases remaining between them. The CDR3 DNA follows: TGTGCCAGCAGTGAATGGGGGGGCGTTACCTACGAGCAGTACTTC. As protein: CASSEWGGVTYEQYF.

The gene calls are TRBV14 and TRBJ1-3, with a weak D call TRBD1 (5 bases). Germline V gene data show CDR1 as SGHDN and CDR2 as FVKESK. V was clipped by 2 bases and J by 4 bases, with 9 bases between them. This CDR3 comprises 14 residues. This CDR3 reads CASSQLGAGNTIYF. In DNA, the CDR3 is TGTGCCAGCAGCCAACTCGGGGCCGGAAACACCATATATTTT.

CDR3 residues: CAISESVTGWADTQYF. The DNA for the CDR3 is TGTGCCATCAGTGAGTCGGTAACAGGGTGGGCAGATACGCAGTATTTT. The rearrangement links TRBV10-3 to TRBJ2-3; D perhaps matches TRBD1 (6 bases). The CDR3 contains 16 residues. From germline, CDR1 is ENHRY and CDR2 SYGVKD. Trimming stripped 0 bases from V and 4 bases from J, with 14 bases between.

For the CDR3, the DNA is TGCGCCAGCAGCGGCGGGACGGCGAACACTGAAGCTTTCTTT. Amino acid sequence: CASSGGTANTEAFF. The chain has TRBV5-1 and TRBJ1-1, with a tentative D call TRBD1 (5 bases). This CDR3 region has 14 residues. Germline V gene data show CDR1 as SGHRS and CDR2 as YFSETQ. Trimming took off 4 bases at V and 1 base at J, with 11 bases between the two ends. Looking up the rest from reference TRBV5-1 and TRBJ1-1 gives the full variable domain: KAGVTQTPRYLIKTRGQQVTLSCSPISGHRSVSWYQQTPGQGLQFLFEYFSETQRNKGNFPGRFSGRQFSNSRSEMNVSTLELGDSALYLCASSGGTANTEAFFGQGTRLTVV.

The V and J genes are TRBV11-2 and TRBJ1-6, with a possible D match to TRBD1 (5 bases). V lost 3 bases and J 5 bases, leaving 8 bases between the germline ends. Per germline, CDR1 SGHAT and CDR2 FQNNGV. The CDR3 is 14 residues long. DNA for the CDR3: TGTGCCAGCAGCTTTACAGGACATAATTCACCCCTCCACTTT. Translated, it gives CASSFTGHNSPLHF.

The chain is built from TRBV7-6 and TRBJ1-1; D is ambiguous. Per germline, CDR1 SGHVS and CDR2 FNYEAQ. CDR3 length equals 15 residues. V gave up 5 bases and J gave up 1 base, with 14 bases separating them. In DNA form, the CDR3 reads TGTGCCAGCAGCCCCCTTTGGCCCGCGAACACTGAAGCTTTCTTT. This translates into CASSPLWPANTEAFF.

The chain combines TRBV20-1 with TRBJ2-4, with a tentative D call TRBD1 (6 bases). The CDR3 runs 14 residues. Germline V gene lookup returns CDR1 DFQATT and CDR2 SNEGSKA (reference sequence). V was pared by 3 bases and J by 0 bases, with 9 bases between. The CDR3 DNA is TGCAGTGCTAGCCACAGGGAAGCCAAAAACATTCAGTACTTC. It yields the protein CSASHREAKNIQYF.

The chain employs TRBV2 and TRBJ1-1; a possible D gene is TRBD1 (5 bases). Germline V CDR1 and CDR2: SNHLY, FYNNEI. V gave up 1 base and J gave up 7 bases, with 7 bases separating them. The CDR3 has 12 residues. The CDR3 protein is CASSEGGYEAFF. DNA of the CDR3: TGTGCCAGCAGTGAAGGGGGGTATGAAGCTTTCTTT.

This chain uses TRBV6-2 or TRBV6-3 with TRBJ2-5, with 10 positions matching TRBD2. CDR1 and CDR2 from the germline V gene are MNHEY and SVGEGT. This CDR3 comprises 14 residues. Losses at the gene ends were 2 bases for V and 5 bases for J; bases not matched to a gene: 2. CDR3 loop: CASSYGTSVETQYF. The CDR3 DNA reads TGTGCCAGCAGTTACGGGACTAGCGTGGAGACCCAGTACTTC.

V usage is TRBV19 and J usage is TRBJ1-5; no firm D call. The V gene lost 10 bases and the J gene lost 7 bases, with 14 bases spanning the gap. Germline V lookup: CDR1 LNHDA, CDR2 SQIVND (reference sequence). This CDR3 is 12 amino acids long. The CDR3 is CATGGVGQPQHF. Here the CDR3 DNA reads TGTGCCACAGGCGGTGTCGGACAGCCCCAGCATTTT. Full variable domain (outside the CDR3, taken from reference TRBV19 and TRBJ1-5): DGGITQSPKYLFRKEGQNVTLSCEQNLNHDAMYWYRQDPGQGLRLIYYSQIVNDFQKGDIAEGYSVSREKKESFPLTVTSAQKNPTAFYLCATGGVGQPQHFGDGTRLSIL.

The chain employs TRBV29-1 and TRBJ2-7; D is uncertain. This CDR3 comprises 13 residues. Trimming shortened V by 1 base and J by 2 bases, and 9 bases separated the two germline ends. Germline lookup yields CDR1 SQVTM and CDR2 ANQGSEA. CDR3 bases: TGCAGCGTTGAAGGGGCTGGCACCTACGAGCAGTACTTC. Amino acids: CSVEGAGTYEQYF.

This clonotype was observed a few times. The rearrangement uses TRBV19 and TRBJ2-1; D remains unclear. The V gene lost 1 base and the J gene lost 5 bases, with 12 bases spanning the gap. Looked up from germline, CDR1 is LNHDA and CDR2 is SQIVND (reference sequence). This CDR3 contains 15 residues. The CDR3: CASSIARSSHNEQFF. CDR3 in DNA: TGTGCCAGTAGTATAGCTAGGTCGTCCCACAATGAGCAGTTCTTC. The full variable domain, with the rest looked up from reference TRBV19 and TRBJ2-1, is DGGITQSPKYLFRKEGQNVTLSCEQNLNHDAMYWYRQDPGQGLRLIYYSQIVNDFQKGDIAEGYSVSREKKESFPLTVTSAQKNPTAFYLCASSIARSSHNEQFFGPGTRLTVL.